The 30 T cell receptor beta chains given below trace back to one sample, sequenced in a study of blood T cell repertoires in COVID-19. Only in-frame clones appear in the TCRdb table, and some are missing; sequencing was by immunoSEQ multiplex PCR. The table includes around 260,000 clones, approximately 91% detected once. The sample taken for sequencing was peripheral blood. Every receptor here comes from a person aged 18 to 29 with COVID-19, enrolled during active disease.

The rearrangement joins TRBV29-1 to TRBJ2-1; possible D gene TRBD2, 6 bases. The V gene lost 6 bases and the J gene lost 4 bases, with 10 bases spanning the gap. Germline V CDR1 and CDR2: SQVTM, ANQGSEA. This CDR3 contains 12 residues. CDR3 region: CSVLGLYNEQFF. In nucleotides, the CDR3 is TGCAGCGTACTGGGACTGTACAATGAGCAGTTCTTC.

A few counts support this clone. V is TRBV5-6 and J is TRBJ2-3; TRBD2 might be the D (7 bases). The CDR3 contains 14 residues. With 0 bases removed from V and 4 bases from J, the gap between germline ends came to 9 bases. CDR1 SGHDT and CDR2 YYEEEE come from the germline V gene. The CDR3 loop is CASSLGGGADTQYF. DNA of the CDR3: TGTGCCAGCAGCTTGGGAGGGGGGGCAGATACGCAGTATTTT.

The chain employs TRBV19 and TRBJ2-1; 9 nucleotides line up with TRBD2. Looked up from germline, CDR1 is LNHDA and CDR2 is SQIVND (reference sequence). The ends lost 7 bases at V and 9 bases at J; junction bases unmatched: 7. This CDR3 is built from 13 residues. As DNA, the CDR3 is TGTGCCAGTACTGAGGCGGGGGGGGCTGAGCAGTTCTTC. Translating it yields CASTEAGGAEQFF.

In its sample, this clone was seen once. The V call is TRBV19, the J call TRBJ1-5; D call uncertain. Trimming left V 5 bases short and J 0 bases short, with 8 bases between. The CDR3 contains 14 residues. Germline assignment: CDR1 LNHDA and CDR2 SQIVND (reference sequence). The CDR3 reads CASSFGNSNQPQHF. Written as DNA, the CDR3 is TGTGCCAGTAGTTTCGGGAATAGCAATCAGCCCCAGCATTTT.

The chain has TRBV18 and TRBJ2-7, with 10 bases fitting TRBD1. Germline values: CDR1 KGHSH, CDR2 LQKENI. J lost 3 bases, V lost 3 bases, and 8 bases had no gene match. This CDR3 comprises 16 residues. The CDR3 is CASSPRPGQGIYEQYF. Here the CDR3 DNA reads TGTGCCAGCTCACCCCGACCGGGACAGGGGATCTACGAGCAGTACTTC.

This clone was seen a single time. The chain has TRBV6-6 and TRBJ2-1, with D possibly being TRBD2 (5 bases). The CDR3 runs to 16 residues. V was clipped by 6 bases and J by 0 bases, with 15 bases between them. The V gene's germline CDR1 is MNHNY and CDR2 SVGAGI (reference sequence). The CDR3 DNA follows: TGTGCCAGCAGGGAGATAGAGGGTTACTCCTACAATGAGCAGTTCTTC. Translating it yields CASREIEGYSYNEQFF.

The V call is TRBV29-1, the J call TRBJ2-1; 8 nucleotides align to TRBD1. Germline CDR1 is SQVTM and CDR2 is ANQGSEA. CDR3 length equals 16 residues. After removal of 2 bases from V and 7 bases from J, the junction contained 13 bases not matched to a gene. CDR3 in amino acids: CSVESLGQVIANEQFF. The CDR3 DNA sequence: TGCAGCGTTGAATCCCTGGGACAGGTCATTGCGAATGAGCAGTTCTTC.

The chain uses TRBV25-1 and TRBJ2-1, with 7 positions matching TRBD1. The CDR3 has 14 residues. The ends lost 3 bases at V and 7 bases at J; junction bases unmatched: 6. Per the germline V gene, CDR1 is MGHDK and CDR2 is SYGVNS. CDR3: CASSDWGQFNEQFF. The CDR3 DNA sequence: TGTGCCAGCAGTGATTGGGGACAGTTTAATGAGCAGTTCTTC.

This chain joins TRBV28 and TRBJ2-1; 10 bases line up with TRBD2. The CDR3 covers 15 residues. CDR1 is MDHEN and CDR2 is SYDVKM in the germline V gene. V trimming: 1 base; J trimming: 7 bases; junction bases outside the gene matches: 4. The CDR3 here is CASSLSSGSGNEQFF. CDR3 nucleotides: TGTGCCAGCAGTTTATCTAGCGGGAGTGGAAATGAGCAGTTCTTC.

The chain combines TRBV6-5 with TRBJ2-5; D remains unclear. In germline, CDR1 is MNHEY, CDR2 SVGAGI. CDR3 length equals 14 residues. V was cut by 2 bases and J by 1 base, with 8 bases left in between. Here the CDR3 reads CASSYLQAQETQYF. The CDR3, as DNA: TGTGCCAGCAGTTACCTCCAGGCCCAAGAGACCCAGTACTTC.

The V gene is TRBV10-1, the J gene TRBJ1-5; 7 bases match TRBD1. V was pared by 2 bases and J by 6 bases, with 16 bases of the junction left unmatched. Germline assignment: CDR1 WNHNN and CDR2 SYGVQD (reference sequence). CDR3 length equals 18 residues. CDR3: CASSEVFAVQGTSQPQHF. CDR3 coding DNA: TGCGCCAGCAGTGAGGTTTTTGCGGTACAGGGGACGAGTCAGCCCCAGCATTTT.

Comment on this clone: Other DNA sequences of this sample code for an identical CDR3. The V gene is TRBV9, the J gene TRBJ2-7; possibly TRBD2 for D (5 bases). V was pared by 0 bases and J by 1 base, with 8 bases between. The CDR3 has 14 amino acids. The germline CDR1 and CDR2 sequences are SGDLS and YYNGEE. The CDR3 DNA sequence: TGTGCCAGCAGCGTAGCCAGCGGTTCCTACGAGCAGTACTTC. Its translation: CASSVASGSYEQYF.

The chain carries TRBV3-1 (or the pseudogene TRBV3-2) and TRBJ2-5; 13 nucleotides align to TRBD2. Germline CDR1 LGHDT, CDR2 YNNKEL (reference sequence). Trimming cost V 0 bases and J 2 bases; bases outside gene matches: 12. This CDR3 has 20 amino acids. This CDR3 reads CASSQESTAWGLAGQETQYF. In DNA, the CDR3 is TGTGCCAGCAGCCAAGAATCAACCGCCTGGGGACTAGCGGGACAAGAGACCCAGTACTTC.

This clone was found a few times. The chain joins TRBV2 to TRBJ1-5, with TRBD1 as a possible D gene (5 bases). The V gene lost 3 bases and the J gene lost 0 bases, with 12 bases spanning the gap. The germline V gene has CDR1 SNHLY and CDR2 FYNNEI. The CDR3 consists of 16 residues. DNA for the CDR3: TGTGCCAGCAGTGACCCGCAGGGCTATAGCAATCAGCCCCAGCATTTT. It yields the protein CASSDPQGYSNQPQHF.

The chain joins TRBV9 to TRBJ2-6, with 7 positions matching TRBD1. CDR1 is SGDLS and CDR2 is YYNGEE in the germline V gene. V shed 3 bases, J shed 0 bases, and the junction held 9 bases outside the gene matches. CDR3 length: 18 amino acids. CDR3 nucleotides: TGTGCCAGCAGCGGAAGGACAGGAAACTACTCTGGGGCCAACGTCCTGACTTTC. Its translation is CASSGRTGNYSGANVLTF. The entire variable domain, with the rest obtained from reference TRBV9 and TRBJ2-6, is as follows: DSGVTQTPKHLITATGQRVTLRCSPRSGDLSVYWYQQSLDQGLQFLIQYYNGEERAKGNILERFSAQQFPDLHSELNLSSLELGDSALYFCASSGRTGNYSGANVLTFGAGSRLTVL.

This chain uses TRBV4-1 with TRBJ2-2; D perhaps matches TRBD2 (6 bases). CDR1 is MGHRA, CDR2 YSYEKL, per germline. Trimming took 1 base from V and 0 from J, leaving 18 bases between them. CDR3 size: 19 residues. The CDR3, as DNA: TGCGCCAGCAGCCAAGCCGCTAAGCGGGTCCTCGCGAACACCGGGGAGCTGTTTTTT. It is translated as CASSQAAKRVLANTGELFF.

V and J are TRBV12-3 or TRBV12-4 and TRBJ2-7; D unresolved. V was clipped by 3 bases and J by 6 bases, with 12 bases between them. The CDR3 runs to 13 residues. CDR3 sequence (DNA): TGTGCCAGCAGTTTTTCTTCCGCCGGCGAGCAGTACTTC. It codes for CASSFSSAGEQYF.

This chain links TRBV28 with TRBJ2-7; D possibly corresponds to TRBD2 (7 bases). V lost 6 bases and J lost 3, with 18 bases in between. This CDR3 contains 15 residues. Looked up from germline, CDR1 is MDHEN and CDR2 is SYDVKM. CDR3: CASSLGGAFIYEQYF. Written as DNA, the CDR3 is TGTGCCAGCAGCTTAGGGGGGGCCTTCATCTACGAGCAGTACTTC.

The chain links TRBV6-5 to TRBJ2-7, with 9 bases fitting TRBD2. Germline assignment: CDR1 MNHEY and CDR2 SVGAGI. J was trimmed by 2 bases and V by 4 bases; bases with no gene match: 3. The CDR3 length is 14 residues. The CDR3 DNA sequence: TGTGCCAGCAGTTTTAGCGGGAGTGCCTACGAGCAGTACTTC. It codes for CASSFSGSAYEQYF.

The CDR3 here is CASSQVAVGPQHF. Written as DNA, the CDR3 is TGCGCCAGCAGCCAGGTTGCGGTTGGGCCCCAGCATTTT. This chain uses TRBV4-1 with TRBJ1-5, with D uncertain. From germline, CDR1 is MGHRA and CDR2 YSYEKL. V lost 3 bases and J 9 bases, leaving 12 bases between the germline ends. There are 13 residues in the CDR3.

The rearrangement joins TRBV6-5 to TRBJ2-5; possible D gene TRBD1, 6 bases. Germline V CDR1 and CDR2: MNHEY, SVGAGI. The CDR3 length is 15 residues. The germline V and J ends were trimmed by 0 bases and 1 base, with 9 bases remaining between them. Written as DNA, the CDR3 is TGTGCCAGCAGTTACTCGGGGGCAGCCCAAGAGACCCAGTACTTC. Translating it yields CASSYSGAAQETQYF.

The chain is built from TRBV25-1 and TRBJ2-1, with 13 nucleotides matching TRBD2. This CDR3 spans 17 amino acids. The junction had 7 bases not matched to a gene; V was cut back by 6 bases and J by 2 bases. Per germline, CDR1 MGHDK and CDR2 SYGVNS. DNA of the CDR3: TGTGCCAGCAGCGGGACTAGCGGGAAAATCCCCTACAATGAGCAGTTCTTC. Protein sequence: CASSGTSGKIPYNEQFF.

The V and J genes are TRBV9 and TRBJ1-3, with a weak D call TRBD1 (5 bases). The CDR3 sequence is 17 residues long. The germline V gene has CDR1 SGDLS and CDR2 YYNGEE. Trimming pared 2 bases from V and 3 bases from J, leaving 18 bases between. CDR3 nucleotide sequence: TGTGCCAGCAGCGTGGGGGGGACCGCGAATCATGGAAACACCATATATTTT. This encodes CASSVGGTANHGNTIYF.

The DNA for the CDR3 is TGTGCCAGCACTAAACAACCCCTCGGGACTAGTTCATCCGAGGAGACCCAGTACTTC. Encoded protein: CASTKQPLGTSSSEETQYF. The chain recombines TRBV7-9 with TRBJ2-5; 8 nucleotides align to TRBD2. Germline V CDR1 and CDR2: SEHNR, FQNEAQ (reference sequence). The CDR3 is 19 amino acids. The junction had 24 bases not matched to a gene; V was cut back by 7 bases and J by 5 bases.

In this sample, this clone turned up a few times. This chain connects TRBV3-1 (or the pseudogene TRBV3-2) to TRBJ2-5; D not resolved. The CDR3 length is 13 residues. The germline gives CDR1 LGHDT, CDR2 YNNKEL (reference sequence). The V end was cut by 2 bases, the J end by 4 bases, with 8 bases between. The CDR3 here is CASSQPELETQYF. CDR3 DNA: TGTGCCAGCAGCCAACCGGAGTTAGAGACCCAGTACTTC.

The chain joins TRBV5-1 to TRBJ2-1; TRBD1 matches at 8 bases. This CDR3 comprises 15 residues. Trimming at V came to 5 bases and at J to 6 bases, leaving 10 bases not matched to a gene. CDR1 is SGHRS, CDR2 YFSETQ, per germline. Here the CDR3 reads CASSRGQGASNEQFF. The CDR3, as DNA: TGCGCCAGCAGTAGAGGGCAGGGGGCGAGCAATGAGCAGTTCTTC.

This clone has just one count. CDR3 coding DNA: TGTGCCAGCAGGAGGACTAGCGGGAGTTTCCCAGATACGCAGTATTTT. This gives the protein CASRRTSGSFPDTQYF. This chain joins TRBV28 and TRBJ2-3; 13 positions agree with TRBD2. The germline gives CDR1 MDHEN, CDR2 SYDVKM. Trimming at V came to 6 bases and at J to 4 bases, leaving 7 bases not matched to a gene. The CDR3 length is 16 residues. Variable domain in full (rest from reference TRBV28 and TRBJ2-3): DVKVTQSSRYLVKRTGEKVFLECVQDMDHENMFWYRQDPGLGLRLIYFSYDVKMKEKGDIPEGYSVSREKKERFSLILESASTNQTSMYLCASRRTSGSFPDTQYFGPGTRLTVL.

V gene TRBV19 combines with J gene TRBJ2-3, with 10 bases fitting TRBD2. J gave up 6 bases and V 4 bases, and 7 bases lay outside the gene matches. The CDR3 sequence is 15 residues long. Germline CDR1 reads LNHDA; CDR2 reads SQIVND (reference sequence). CDR3 in amino acids: CASSRLAGDVDTQYF. CDR3 in DNA: TGTGCCAGTAGTAGGCTAGCGGGAGATGTGGATACGCAGTATTTT.

The chain combines TRBV6-5 with TRBJ2-7; D is perhaps TRBD1 (6 bases). Germline V gene data show CDR1 as MNHEY and CDR2 as SVGAGI. V was shortened by 5 bases and J by 6 bases, with 17 bases between the two germline ends. There are 14 residues in the CDR3. DNA of the CDR3: TGTGCCAGCAGTCCAGGGGCGGCCGGGGTCGAGCAGTACTTC. The encoded protein is CASSPGAAGVEQYF.

The chain uses TRBV6-5 and TRBJ1-3; D not resolved. The V end lost 7 bases, the J end lost 1 base, and 5 bases lay between the germline ends. The CDR3 is 12 residues long. Germline assignment: CDR1 MNHEY and CDR2 SVGAGI. For the CDR3, the DNA is TGTGCCAGCATTATTTCTGGAAACACCATATATTTT. Its protein is CASIISGNTIYF.